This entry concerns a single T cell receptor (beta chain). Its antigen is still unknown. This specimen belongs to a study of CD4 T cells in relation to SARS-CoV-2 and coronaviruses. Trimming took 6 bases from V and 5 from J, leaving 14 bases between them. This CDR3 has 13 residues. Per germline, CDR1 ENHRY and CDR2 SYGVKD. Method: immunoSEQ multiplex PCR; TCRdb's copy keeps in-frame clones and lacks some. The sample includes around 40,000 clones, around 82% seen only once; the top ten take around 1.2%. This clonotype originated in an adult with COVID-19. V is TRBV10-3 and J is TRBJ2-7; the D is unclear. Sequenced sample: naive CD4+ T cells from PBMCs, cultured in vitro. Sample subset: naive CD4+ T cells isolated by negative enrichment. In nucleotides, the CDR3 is TGTGCCATCAGACGGACCTCGCCCGACGAGCAGTACTTC. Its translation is CAIRRTSPDEQYF.